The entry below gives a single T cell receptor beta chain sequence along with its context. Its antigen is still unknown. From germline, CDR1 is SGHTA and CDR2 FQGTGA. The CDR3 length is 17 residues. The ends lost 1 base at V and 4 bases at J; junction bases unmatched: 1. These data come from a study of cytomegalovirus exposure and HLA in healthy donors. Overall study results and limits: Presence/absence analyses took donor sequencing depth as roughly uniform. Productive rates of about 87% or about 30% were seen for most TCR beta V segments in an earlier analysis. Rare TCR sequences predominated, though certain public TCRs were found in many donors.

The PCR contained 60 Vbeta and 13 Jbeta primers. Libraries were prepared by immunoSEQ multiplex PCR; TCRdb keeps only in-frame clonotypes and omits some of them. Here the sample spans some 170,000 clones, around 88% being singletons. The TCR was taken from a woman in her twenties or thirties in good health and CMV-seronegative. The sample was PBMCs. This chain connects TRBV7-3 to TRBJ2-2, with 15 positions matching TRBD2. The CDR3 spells CASSLRGLAGGTGELFF. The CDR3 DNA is TGTGCCAGCAGCTTAAGGGGACTAGCGGGAGGCACCGGGGAGCTGTTTTTT.